These T cell receptor beta chains were read from a single sample in a study of T cells in Graves' hyperthyroidism and ophthalmopathy. TCRdb reprocessed the multiplex PCR reads via MiXCR and lists one record per CDR3 protein. The sample consists of over 250,000 distinct CDR3 sequences, around 13% of them appearing once. The sample comprised blood. The receptor source for this set is a woman aged 40 to 50 with Graves' ophthalmopathy. Each CDR3 is given with its conserved first and last residue. The order of the fields is D gene, J gene, clone size, V gene, CDR3 protein, CDR3 DNA. D genes are given only for firm matches. Size is stated for part of the rows, as once, few or many counts, or as a class when the clone is expanded.

TRBD1 TRBJ2-7 many TRBV10-2 CASSEHRGSEQYF TGCGCCAGCAGTGAGCACAGGGGAAGTGAGCAGTACTTC
TRBD1 TRBJ1-1 . TRBV9 CASSPTGQGMGDTEAFF TGTGCCAGCAGCCCTACGGGACAGGGTATGGGGGACACTGAAGCTTTCTTT
. TRBJ2-2 many TRBV29-1 CSVPDATGELFF TGCAGCGTGCCGGACGCTACCGGGGAGCTGTTTTTT
. TRBJ2-2 . TRBV5-1 CASSVTGTGELFF TGCGCCAGCAGCGTAACAGGGACCGGGGAGCTGTTTTTT
. TRBJ1-1 . TRBV3-1 CASSQFRASNTEAFF TGTGCCAGCAGCCAATTTCGGGCCAGCAACACTGAAGCTTTCTTT
. TRBJ2-2 . TRBV12-3/TRBV12-4 CASSLAGATGKLFF TGTGCCAGCAGTTTAGCGGGAGCCACCGGGAAGCTGTTTTTT
. TRBJ1-2 many TRBV14 CASSQEIRGEGYTF TGTGCCAGCAGCCAAGAGATCAGGGGCGAGGGCTACACCTTC
TRBD1 TRBJ2-7 few TRBV4-1 CASRGQGANSYEQYF TGCGCCAGCAGGGGACAGGGGGCGAACTCCTACGAGCAGTACTTC
. TRBJ1-2 few TRBV19 CASSIASGAYGYTF TGTGCCAGTAGTATTGCGTCTGGGGCCTATGGCTACACCTTC
TRBD1 TRBJ1-6 many TRBV28 CASRETGVNSPLHF TGTGCCAGCAGGGAGACAGGGGTTAATTCACCCCTCCACTTT
. TRBJ2-6 . TRBV7-6 CASSLAPPNSGANVLTF TGTGCCAGCAGCTTAGCTCCACCTAACTCTGGGGCCAACGTCCTGACTTTC
. TRBJ2-3 many TRBV25-1 CASSDDPPGASTDTQYF TGTGCCAGCAGTGATGACCCGCCCGGCGCCAGCACAGATACGCAGTATTTT
. TRBJ1-1 many TRBV20-1 CSALSGEGTEAFF TGCAGTGCCCTTTCTGGGGAAGGCACTGAAGCTTTCTTT
. TRBJ2-7 . TRBV4-2 CASSQEGGAYEQYF TGTGCCAGCAGCCAAGAGGGAGGTGCCTACGAGCAGTACTTC
. TRBJ1-1 many TRBV6-1 CASVRQGVGTEAFF TGTGCCAGCGTACGGCAGGGCGTTGGCACTGAAGCTTTCTTT
TRBD2 TRBJ2-3 . TRBV13 CASSYHPPIWSQLAASTDTQYF TGTGCCAGCAGTTATCATCCCCCAATTTGGTCACAACTAGCGGCGAGCACAGATACGCAGTATTTT
. TRBJ2-3 many TRBV7-2 CASSLAAGSTDTQYF TGTGCCAGCAGCTTAGCGGCGGGTAGCACAGATACGCAGTATTTT
. TRBJ1-1 few TRBV6-4 CASSDSGSSLAEAFF TGTGCCAGCAGTGACTCGGGCTCTTCTCTCGCTGAAGCTTTCTTT
TRBD1 TRBJ1-6 few TRBV28 CASNPPRRGRTLYNSPLHF TGTGCCAGCAACCCACCCCGCAGGGGGCGCACCCTCTATAATTCACCCCTCCACTTT
TRBD2 TRBJ2-1 many TRBV27 CASSAAGEGNEQFF TGTGCCAGCAGCGCGGCGGGAGAGGGTAATGAGCAGTTCTTC
TRBD1 TRBJ1-1 many TRBV28 CASRRQGGTEAFF TGTGCCAGCAGACGACAGGGGGGCACTGAAGCTTTCTTT
TRBD2 TRBJ2-5 few TRBV20-1 CSARRREGLFEETQYF TGCAGTGCTAGACGGCGGGAGGGCCTATTTGAAGAGACCCAGTACTTC
. TRBJ1-2 . TRBV20-1 CSAPPGQKADGYTF TGCAGTGCTCCCCCTGGACAGAAAGCCGATGGCTACACCTTC
. TRBJ2-7 . TRBV7-9 CASSLPGDYEQYF TGTGCCAGCAGCTTACCAGGGGACTACGAGCAGTACTTC
TRBD2 TRBJ2-7 many TRBV28 CASSLNSGAYEQYF TGTGCCAGCAGTTTGAACAGCGGGGCCTACGAGCAGTACTTC
. TRBJ1-2 . TRBV20-1 CSAREGRGFGYTF TGCAGTGCTAGAGAGGGCAGGGGCTTTGGCTACACCTTC
TRBD1 TRBJ1-3 many TRBV11-2 CASSFGSGGGNTIYF TGTGCCAGCAGCTTCGGGTCAGGGGGAGGAAACACCATATATTTT
. TRBJ2-2 few TRBV27 CASSFLTGRNTGELFF TGTGCCAGCAGTTTTTTAACGGGACGGAACACCGGGGAGCTGTTTTTT
. TRBJ2-6 . TRBV5-6 CASSRTGLTSGANVLTF TGTGCCAGCAGCCGAACAGGCCTAACATCTGGGGCCAACGTCCTGACTTTC
. TRBJ1-2 few TRBV7-9 CASSLEWGESKDGYTF TGTGCCAGCAGCTTGGAATGGGGGGAATCGAAAGATGGCTACACCTTC
. TRBJ1-5 . TRBV15 CATSRGQGFQPQHF TGTGCCACCAGCAGAGGGCAGGGATTTCAGCCCCAGCATTTT
. TRBJ1-6 many TRBV6-1 CASTSQGYNSPLHF TGTGCCAGCACTTCGCAGGGCTATAATTCACCCCTCCACTTT
TRBD1 TRBJ1-4 few TRBV10-3 CAISDRDRAATNEKLFF TGTGCCATCAGTGACCGGGACAGAGCCGCAACTAATGAAAAACTGTTTTTT
. TRBJ1-2 few TRBV4-1 CASSQVQGVTNYGYTF TGCGCCAGCAGCCAAGTTCAAGGAGTAACTAACTATGGCTACACCTTC
. TRBJ2-5 . TRBV20-1 CSASKWGQYF TGCAGTGCTAGTAAGTGGGGCCAGTACTTC
. TRBJ1-1 many TRBV3-1 CASSPTLNTEAFF TGTGCCAGCAGCCCAACACTAAACACTGAAGCTTTCTTT
. TRBJ1-6 few TRBV28 CASNTAWSSYNSPLHF TGTGCCAGCAACACCGCCTGGAGCTCCTATAATTCACCCCTCCACTTT
TRBD2 TRBJ2-7 many TRBV29-1 CSPWTSGRRSYEQYF TGCAGCCCCTGGACTAGCGGGAGACGCTCCTACGAGCAGTACTTC
TRBD1 TRBJ1-1 few TRBV7-8 CASSPFGTGGEIEAFF TGTGCCAGCAGCCCCTTCGGGACAGGGGGGGAAATTGAAGCTTTCTTT
. TRBJ2-7 many TRBV6-5 CASSYGSSRYEQYF TGTGCCAGCAGTTACGGTTCTAGTCGCTACGAGCAGTACTTC
. TRBJ1-6 few TRBV7-9 CASSLGGSYRSPLHF TGTGCCAGCAGCTTAGGGGGATCCTACAGGTCACCCCTCCACTTT
TRBD1 TRBJ1-3 . TRBV3-1 CASKGSGTGGNTIYF TGTGCCAGCAAAGGGTCCGGGACAGGGGGAAACACCATATATTTT
TRBD1 TRBJ1-1 many TRBV29-1 CSETGDRETEAFF TGCAGCGAGACAGGAGACAGGGAGACTGAAGCTTTCTTT
. TRBJ2-7 many TRBV6-2/TRBV6-3 CASSKHYEQYF TGTGCCAGCAGCAAGCACTACGAGCAGTACTTC
TRBD2 TRBJ2-1 many TRBV20-1 CSALDPRAGTSGHEQFF TGCAGTGCTCTTGATCCCCGTGCCGGGACTAGCGGGCATGAGCAGTTCTTC
TRBD1 TRBJ2-3 . TRBV30 CAYQGDSTDTQYF TGTGCCTACCAGGGGGATAGCACAGATACGCAGTATTTT
TRBD1 TRBJ1-2 . TRBV27 CASSQGWTGNGYTF TGTGCCAGCAGTCAAGGTTGGACAGGGAATGGCTACACCTTC
TRBD1 TRBJ2-5 many TRBV6-1 CASNRQGGVTQYF TGTGCCAGCAACAGACAGGGTGGGGTGACCCAGTACTTC
. TRBJ2-7 many TRBV27 CASSTTGPREQYF TGTGCCAGCAGTACCACAGGGCCGCGGGAGCAGTACTTC
. TRBJ2-7 many TRBV28 CASSLASTFYEQYF TGTGCCAGCAGTTTGGCTAGCACCTTCTACGAGCAGTACTTC
. TRBJ2-5 few TRBV7-9 CASSLRRDQETQYF TGTGCCAGCAGCTTACGCAGAGATCAAGAGACCCAGTACTTC
TRBD2 TRBJ2-2 few TRBV5-1 CASSRGLAPSAGELFF TGCGCCAGCAGCAGAGGACTAGCCCCCAGCGCCGGGGAGCTGTTTTTT
. TRBJ2-1 many TRBV11-2 CASSSLRGHSNEQFF TGTGCCAGCAGCTCACTCAGGGGACACAGCAATGAGCAGTTCTTC